This T cell receptor beta chain was identified during a study of technical replicates of blood from four donors. Sequenced by immunoSEQ multiplex PCR; TCRdb stores in-frame clones only, minus some. The data hold around 80,000 clones, with about 94% observed a single time. V was pared by 0 bases and J by 2 bases, with 7 bases of the junction left unmatched. CDR1 and CDR2 (germline): MNHNS, SASEGT. The CDR3 extends over 16 amino acids. This clone has only one observation. Sequences were obtained from T cells isolated from PBMCs. The rearrangement links TRBV6-1 to TRBJ2-7; 7 bases are shared with TRBD2. The source is a human donor in good health. CDR3 sequence: CASSEAASGSPYEQYF. CDR3 coding DNA: TGTGCCAGCAGTGAAGCGGCTAGCGGAAGCCCCTACGAGCAGTACTTC.